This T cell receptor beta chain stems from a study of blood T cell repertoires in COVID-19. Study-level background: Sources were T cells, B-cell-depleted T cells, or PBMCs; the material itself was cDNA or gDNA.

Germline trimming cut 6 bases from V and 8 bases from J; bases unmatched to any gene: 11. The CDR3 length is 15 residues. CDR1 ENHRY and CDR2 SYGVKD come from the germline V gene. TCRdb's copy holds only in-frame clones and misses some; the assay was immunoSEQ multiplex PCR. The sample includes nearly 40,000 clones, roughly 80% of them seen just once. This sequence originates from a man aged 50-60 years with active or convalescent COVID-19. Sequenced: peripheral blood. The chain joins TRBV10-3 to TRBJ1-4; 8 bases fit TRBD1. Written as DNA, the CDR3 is TGTGCCATCAGAAAACAGGGGGGGTTGAAGGAAAAACTGTTTTTT. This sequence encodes CAIRKQGGLKEKLFF.